Shown below are 28 T cell receptor beta chains from a single sample sequenced in a study of shared clonotypes between healthy human individuals. The data were produced by immunoSEQ multiplex PCR, yet TCRdb's version contains in-frame clones alone and is incomplete. The sample lists 490,000 or so clones, less than 80% occurring once. Sequencing was performed on PBMCs. The receptors stem from a woman between 40 and 55 years old in good health. Some clones in this sample may be carry-over from other donors' samples.

This clone came up a few times. The gene calls are TRBV9 and TRBJ2-7; possible D gene TRBD1, 6 bases. Trimming removed 4 bases from V and 4 bases from J, with 18 bases in between. CDR1 and CDR2 (germline): SGDLS, YYNGEE. The CDR3 length is 15 residues. The CDR3: CASSPEGVSIYEQYF. In DNA, the CDR3 is TGTGCCAGCAGCCCAGAGGGGGTTTCTATATACGAGCAGTACTTC.

The chain employs TRBV28 and TRBJ2-5, with a possible D match to TRBD1 (6 bases). The J call may not be correct, given that the DNA end is closer to TRBJ2-7. The CDR3 spans 12 residues. Germline-derived CDR1 and CDR2 are MDHEN and SYDVKM. CDR3 DNA sequence: TGTGCCAGCAGTTTAGGACAGTACGAGCAGTACTTC. Its protein is CASSLGQYEQYF.

The rearrangement uses TRBV5-6 and TRBJ1-2; a possible D gene is TRBD1 (6 bases). Per germline, CDR1 SGHDT and CDR2 YYEEEE. This CDR3 has 13 amino acids. V was pared by 4 bases and J by 7 bases, with 14 bases between. CDR3 sequence: CASSPTGRGGYTF. CDR3 bases: TGTGCCAGCAGCCCCACAGGGAGAGGTGGCTACACCTTC.

The chain carries TRBV15 and TRBJ2-7; possibly TRBD1 or TRBD2 for D (5 bases each). Per the germline V gene, CDR1 is LNHNV and CDR2 is YYDKDF (reference sequence). This CDR3 is 14 amino acids long. V gave up 3 bases and J gave up 7 bases, with 16 bases separating them. The CDR3 sequence: CATSRNRPEGEQYF. The CDR3 nucleotides read TGTGCCACCAGCAGGAACAGGCCCGAGGGGGAGCAGTACTTC.

The chain joins TRBV23-1 to TRBJ2-1; D is unclear. TRBV23-1 is an open reading frame, and its role is uncertain. The CDR3 sequence is 11 residues long. V was shortened by 5 bases and J by 7 bases, with 6 bases between the two germline ends. The CDR3 coding sequence is TGCGCCAGCAGTTTGGGGAATGAGCAGTTCTTC. Translation gives CASSLGNEQFF.

The rearrangement links TRBV15 to TRBJ2-5; tentative D call: TRBD1 (5 bases). The CDR3 runs 15 residues. V was pared by 0 bases and J by 7 bases, with 15 bases between. The germline CDR1 and CDR2 sequences are LNHNV and YYDKDF (reference sequence). This chain's CDR3 is CATSRDRGSLRTQYF. In DNA, the CDR3 is TGTGCCACCAGCAGAGATAGGGGAAGTCTGAGGACCCAGTACTTC.

The chain is built from TRBV9 and TRBJ2-7, with D possibly being TRBD1 (6 bases). CDR3 size: 14 residues. Deletions cut 2 bases from V and 9 bases from J, with 18 bases between. Germline V gene lookup returns CDR1 SGDLS and CDR2 YYNGEE. CDR3 protein: CASSVSDSQGGQYF. CDR3 bases: TGTGCCAGCAGCGTGTCGGACAGCCAGGGTGGGCAGTACTTC.

As concerns this clone: At one boundary the junction diverges from the germline segment, which might be a read error. V gene TRBV7-7 combines with J gene TRBJ2-5, with 9 bases fitting TRBD1. CDR3 length equals 15 residues. CDR1 SSHAT and CDR2 FNYEAQ come from the germline V gene (reference sequence). CDR3 in amino acids: CASSHTGGDQETQYF. For the CDR3, the DNA is TGTGCTAGCAGCCATACAGGGGGCGACCAAGAGACCCAGTACTTC.

Ten or more counts support this clone. The chain is built from TRBV5-5 and TRBJ1-2; D is undetermined. CDR1 SGHKS and CDR2 YYEKEE come from the germline V gene (reference sequence). V was clipped by 4 bases and J by 7 bases, with 11 bases between them. The CDR3 runs to 12 residues. The CDR3 here is CASSPLRSGYTF. The CDR3 DNA reads TGTGCCAGCAGCCCACTTAGATCTGGCTACACCTTC.

The rearrangement joins TRBV2 to TRBJ2-3; TRBD2 matches 10 bases. J gave up 4 bases and V 6 bases, and 19 bases lay outside the gene matches. The CDR3 is 19 amino acids. Per germline, CDR1 SNHLY and CDR2 FYNNEI. The CDR3: CASSFYVRRASGSADTQYF. Written as DNA, the CDR3 is TGTGCCAGCAGCTTCTACGTCAGACGGGCTAGCGGGAGCGCAGATACGCAGTATTTT.

In regard to this clone: This same CDR3 is encoded by further DNA sequences in the sample. The chain joins TRBV5-1 to TRBJ2-1, with D possibly TRBD1 on 6 matching bases. Germline V gene data show CDR1 as SGHRS and CDR2 as YFSETQ. V lost 0 bases and J 4 bases, leaving 8 bases between the germline ends. The CDR3 contains 14 residues. The CDR3 DNA reads as TGCGCCAGCAGCTTGGGGGACACTTACAATGAGCAGTTCTTC. Its translation: CASSLGDTYNEQFF.

CDR3 sequence (DNA): TGCGCCAGCAGCGCCCGGGGGTCGAGCTCCTACGAGCAGTACTTC. As protein: CASSARGSSSYEQYF. The rearrangement uses TRBV5-1 and TRBJ2-7; tentative D call: TRBD2 (6 bases). V was trimmed by 4 bases and J by 0 bases, leaving 14 bases between them. The CDR3 loop spans 15 amino acids. CDR1 is SGHRS and CDR2 is YFSETQ in the germline V gene.

The chain employs TRBV28 and TRBJ1-1, with TRBD1 matching 9 bases. The CDR3 consists of 15 residues. V lost 5 bases and J lost 5; bases outside the gene matches: 9. Per germline, CDR1 MDHEN and CDR2 SYDVKM. CDR3 in amino acids: CASSPPGQGYTEAFF. The DNA of the CDR3 is TGTGCCAGCAGTCCTCCGGGACAGGGATATACTGAAGCTTTCTTT.

The rearrangement links TRBV9 to TRBJ2-7; TRBD1 or TRBD2 may be the D gene (5 bases each). The germline V gene has CDR1 SGDLS and CDR2 YYNGEE. The CDR3 has 15 residues. Deletions cut 0 bases from V and 0 bases from J, with 10 bases between. The CDR3 is CASSVGGSTSYEQYF. CDR3 DNA sequence: TGTGCCAGCAGCGTAGGGGGGAGTACCTCCTACGAGCAGTACTTC.

On this clone: One end of the junction does not line up with germline, which may come from a read error. This rearrangement joins TRBV7-7 to TRBJ2-1, with no clear D. Germline-derived CDR1 and CDR2 are SSHAT and FNYEAQ (reference sequence). The CDR3 consists of 13 residues. The CDR3 loop is CASSLVLGAEQFF. CDR3 coding DNA: TGTGCTAGCAGCTTAGTTCTGGGTGCCGAGCAGTTCTTC.

This clone showed up many times. This CDR3 is CASSFRVGDGEAFF. The CDR3 bases are TGTGCCAGCAGTTTTCGGGTCGGGGACGGTGAAGCTTTCTTT. J is TRBJ1-1 and V is TRBV6-6; D might be TRBD1 (5 bases). This CDR3 is 14 amino acids long. V was shortened by 4 bases and J by 7 bases, with 16 bases between the two germline ends. From germline, CDR1 is MNHNY and CDR2 SVGAGI (reference sequence).

The sample holds a few counts of this clone. V gene TRBV2 combines with J gene TRBJ2-7; 7 bases agree with TRBD2. The CDR3 extends over 11 amino acids. Trimming at V came to 7 bases and at J to 7 bases, leaving 4 bases not matched to a gene. The germline CDR1 and CDR2 sequences are SNHLY and FYNNEI. As DNA, the CDR3 is TGTGCCAGCATGGGGGGGAGGGAGCAGTACTTC. Amino acids: CASMGGREQYF. Using reference TRBV2 and TRBJ2-7 for the parts outside the CDR3, the full variable domain is EPEVTQTPSHQVTQMGQEVILRCVPISNHLYFYWYRQILGQKVEFLVSFYNNEISEKSEIFDDQFSVERPDGSNFTLKIRSTKLEDSAMYFCASMGGREQYFGPGTRLTVT.

This clone was detected only a few times. This chain uses TRBV28 with TRBJ1-5; D call uncertain. V lost 10 bases, J lost 3 bases, and 10 bases lay in between. Germline CDR1 and CDR2: MDHEN and SYDVKM. The CDR3 sequence is 12 residues long. Here the CDR3 reads CATSLTNQPQHF. The CDR3 nucleotides are TGTGCCACCTCACTTACCAATCAGCCCCAGCATTTT. The full variable domain, rest sourced from reference TRBV28 and TRBJ1-5, is DVKVTQSSRYLVKRTGEKVFLECVQDMDHENMFWYRQDPGLGLRLIYFSYDVKMKEKGDIPEGYSVSREKKERFSLILESASTNQTSMYLCATSLTNQPQHFGDGTRLSIL.

The chain joins TRBV10-2 to TRBJ2-5; D call uncertain. V gave up 7 bases and J gave up 5 bases, with 8 bases separating them. This CDR3 comprises 11 residues. In germline, CDR1 is WSHSY, CDR2 SAAADI. The CDR3 DNA follows: TGCGCCAGCATGGCGCGGGAGACCCAGTACTTC. It encodes CASMARETQYF.

V usage is TRBV7-2 and J usage is TRBJ2-1, with 12 bases matching TRBD2. The CDR3 runs to 16 residues. Germline values: CDR1 SGHTA, CDR2 FQGNSA. V lost 5 bases and J lost 10; bases outside the gene matches: 12. The CDR3 here is CASSIRTSGANVEQFF. CDR3 sequence (DNA): TGTGCCAGCAGCATACGGACTAGCGGGGCCAATGTCGAGCAGTTCTTC.

The chain couples TRBV7-2 to TRBJ2-3; 10 bases align to TRBD2. CDR1 SGHTA and CDR2 FQGNSA come from the germline V gene. CDR3 size: 14 residues. Trimming cost V 3 bases and J 4 bases; bases outside gene matches: 1. The CDR3 DNA reads as TGTGCCAGCAGCTTGCTAGCGGGGGCAGATACGCAGTATTTT. Translating gives CASSLLAGADTQYF.

There are a few counts of this clone. This sequence joins TRBV10-1 and TRBJ1-1; perhaps TRBD1 as D (5 bases). The germline V gene encodes CDR1 WNHNN and CDR2 SYGVQD (reference sequence). Trimming took off 3 bases at V and 1 base at J, with 12 bases between the two ends. CDR3 length equals 15 residues. CDR3 sequence reads: CASSDVGGANTEAFF. CDR3 DNA: TGCGCCAGCAGTGATGTTGGGGGTGCGAACACTGAAGCTTTCTTT.

This clone has more than one count but fewer than ten. The chain uses TRBV18 and TRBJ1-4; D may be TRBD1 (6 bases). This CDR3 contains 15 residues. The V end was cut by 3 bases, the J end by 4 bases, with 12 bases between. The germline V gene encodes CDR1 KGHSH and CDR2 LQKENI. This CDR3 reads CASSPPGAFNEKLFF. CDR3 bases: TGTGCCAGCTCACCCCCGGGGGCCTTTAATGAAAAACTGTTTTTT.

J is TRBJ2-3 and V is TRBV28; D could derive from TRBD1 or TRBD2 (5 bases each). The CDR3 is made up of 16 amino acids. Germline values: CDR1 MDHEN, CDR2 SYDVKM. V shed 7 bases and J shed 4 bases, with 21 bases lying between them. The CDR3: CASNPGLAVAADTQYF. The DNA of the CDR3 is TGTGCCAGCAACCCGGGGCTCGCGGTTGCCGCAGATACGCAGTATTTT. The complete variable domain, with remaining parts taken from reference TRBV28 and TRBJ2-3, reads DVKVTQSSRYLVKRTGEKVFLECVQDMDHENMFWYRQDPGLGLRLIYFSYDVKMKEKGDIPEGYSVSREKKERFSLILESASTNQTSMYLCASNPGLAVAADTQYFGPGTRLTVL.

This chain joins TRBV19 and TRBJ1-2; D remains ambiguous. Germline V gene data show CDR1 as LNHDA and CDR2 as SQIVND (reference sequence). The V end lost 3 bases, the J end lost 7 bases, and 15 bases lay between the germline ends. The CDR3 is 14 residues long. In DNA form, the CDR3 reads TGTGCCAGTAGTATTTTGGAGGGTCTCTTTGGCTACACCTTC. This encodes CASSILEGLFGYTF.

The chain links TRBV28 to TRBJ1-1, with a possible D match to TRBD1 (6 bases). The CDR3 is 14 amino acids. The V and J ends lost 4 bases and 7 bases respectively, with 16 bases between them. Looked up from germline, CDR1 is MDHEN and CDR2 is SYDVKM. CDR3 bases: TGTGCCAGCAGTTCCGAAACAGGGTATAGTGAAGCTTTCTTT. Encoded protein: CASSSETGYSEAFF.

The rearrangement joins TRBV11-2 to TRBJ2-1; D may be TRBD2 (5 bases). Germline CDR1 is SGHAT and CDR2 is FQNNGV. The CDR3 extends over 13 amino acids. Trimming took off 5 bases at V and 8 bases at J, with 13 bases between the two ends. CDR3 DNA: TGTGCCAGCAGCCTGTCGCTAGCCGATGAGCAGTTCTTC. Amino acid sequence: CASSLSLADEQFF. Using reference TRBV11-2 and TRBJ2-1 for the parts outside the CDR3, the full variable domain is EAGVAQSPRYKIIEKRQSVAFWCNPISGHATLYWYQQILGQGPKLLIQFQNNGVVDDSQLPKDRFSAERLKGVDSTLKIQPAKLEDSAVYLCASSLSLADEQFFGPGTRLTVL.

The V and J genes are TRBV7-9 and TRBJ1-2, with TRBD1 matching over 7 bases. Germline-derived CDR1 and CDR2 are SEHNR and FQNEAQ (reference sequence). V lost 5 bases, J lost 8 bases, and 14 bases stayed unmatched. The CDR3 is 15 amino acids. CDR3 loop: CASSMNRDRFQGYTF. DNA of the CDR3: TGTGCCAGCAGCATGAACCGGGACAGATTTCAGGGCTACACCTTC.